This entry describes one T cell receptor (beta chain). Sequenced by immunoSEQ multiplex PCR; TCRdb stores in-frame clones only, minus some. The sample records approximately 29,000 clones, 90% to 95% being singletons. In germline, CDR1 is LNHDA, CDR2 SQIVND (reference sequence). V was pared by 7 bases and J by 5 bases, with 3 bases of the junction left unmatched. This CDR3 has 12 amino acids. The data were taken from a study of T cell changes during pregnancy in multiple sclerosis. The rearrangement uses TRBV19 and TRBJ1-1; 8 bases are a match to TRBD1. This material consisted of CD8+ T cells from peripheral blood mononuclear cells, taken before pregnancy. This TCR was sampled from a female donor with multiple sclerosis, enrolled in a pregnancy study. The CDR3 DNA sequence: TGTGCCAGTACCACAGGGGGAACTGAAGCTTTCTTT. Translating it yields CASTTGGTEAFF.